These 4 T cell receptor beta chains originate from one sample sequenced in a study of blood T cell repertoires in COVID-19. Sequencing was performed with immunoSEQ multiplex PCR; in TCRdb, only in-frame clones are kept and a portion is missing. The profile shows a few hundred thousand clones, 70% to 85% of them singletons. The sample consisted of peripheral blood. All receptors come from a human donor with COVID-19, enrolled during active disease. The donor label of this sample is uncertain.

The J gene is TRBJ2-7, the V gene TRBV7-9, with 8 nucleotides matching TRBD2. The length of the CDR3 is 13 residues. Per germline, CDR1 SEHNR and CDR2 FQNEAQ (reference sequence). Trimming at V came to 6 bases and at J to 2 bases, leaving 3 bases not matched to a gene. The CDR3 sequence is CASRAGEAYEQYF. CDR3 DNA sequence: TGTGCCAGCAGAGCGGGAGAAGCCTACGAGCAGTACTTC. The entire variable domain, with the rest obtained from reference TRBV7-9 and TRBJ2-7, is as follows: DTGVSQNPRHKITKRGQNVTFRCDPISEHNRLYWYRQTLGQGPEFLTYFQNEAQLEKSRLLSDRFSAERPKGSFSTLEIQRTEQGDSAMYLCASRAGEAYEQYFGPGTRLTVT.

This clone has a single count. This chain links TRBV27 with TRBJ1-2; 10 nucleotides align to TRBD1. Germline-derived CDR1 and CDR2 are MNHEY and SMNVEV (reference sequence). The CDR3 totals 14 residues. V was clipped by 5 bases and J by 8 bases; unmatched bases: 8. The CDR3 region is CASSRTPGQGGYTF. CDR3 in DNA: TGTGCCAGCAGTCGAACCCCGGGACAGGGGGGCTACACCTTC.

V and J are TRBV6-6 and TRBJ2-7, with D possibly being TRBD2 (6 bases). Germline loops: CDR1 MNHNY, CDR2 SVGAGI (reference sequence). The CDR3 has 12 amino acids. V gave up 6 bases and J gave up 5 bases, with 11 bases separating them. CDR3 bases: TGTGCCAGCAGACAAACGGGGGACGAGCAGTACTTC. Amino acids: CASRQTGDEQYF.

This chain joins TRBV7-3 and TRBJ2-5, with 9 bases that match TRBD1. The J segment lost 4 bases and the V segment lost 5 bases, leaving 11 bases of the junction unmatched. This CDR3 is built from 16 residues. Germline-derived CDR1 and CDR2 are SGHTA and FQGTGA. The DNA of the CDR3 is TGTGCCAGCAGCCGGCTTAACGCGGGACAGGGAGAGACCCAGTACTTC. It is translated as CASSRLNAGQGETQYF.